The following is a T cell receptor beta chain sequence with its context. No antigen is known for it. The germline gives CDR1 LNHNV, CDR2 YYDKDF (reference sequence). CDR3 length: 18 residues. V was pared by 1 base and J by 0 bases, with 10 bases of the junction left unmatched. This entry belongs to a study of CD8+ T cells in alopecia areata. Study context: For the treated group, dosing was oral tofacitinib at 5 to 10 mg twice daily.

Once RNA had been extracted, it was reverse transcribed into cDNA to act as the sequencing template. Clones were sequenced by immunoSEQ multiplex PCR, and TCRdb holds only the in-frame ones, with some missing. The data hold about 200,000 clones, with about 53% observed a single time. Study-wide findings and caveats: Normal-skin resident alphabeta T cells also appear among scalp sample sequences.

Peripheral blood and lesional scalp punch biopsies came from alopecia areata patients. Isolation of CD4+ and CD8+ T cells from PBMCs was achieved by sorting. V is TRBV15 and J is TRBJ1-2, with 8 bases that match TRBD1. The sequenced sample was CD4+ T cells sorted from blood, obtained at week 0. This sequence originates from a human donor with alopecia areata. CDR3 sequence (DNA): TGTGCCACCAGCAGAGGGGGCGGACAGGGACAAGCTAACTATGGCTACACCTTC. This codes for CATSRGGGQGQANYGYTF.